A single sample is the source of the 3 T cell receptor beta chains below, sequenced in a study of T cell clonality in common variable immunodeficiency. TCRdb's table, derived via immunoSEQ multiplex PCR, lists solely in-frame clones and lacks some. This table holds 35,000 to 50,000 clones with no singletons; the top ten claim about 0.73%. Input material: peripheral blood mononuclear cells. These receptors came from a person between 18 and 75 years old in good health.

At least ten counts were recorded for this clone. With the read ending 3 residues before the CDR3 end, the germline J gene is used to fill in that end. The V call is TRBV5-1, the J call TRBJ1-2; tentatively, D is TRBD1 (6 bases). V was shortened by 3 bases and J by 6 bases, with 12 bases between the two germline ends. The CDR3 runs to 13 residues. In germline, CDR1 is SGHRS, CDR2 YFSETQ. CDR3 DNA, as far as it was read: TGCGCCAGCAGCTCACAGGGTCGTGATGGC. Protein product: CASSSQGRDG. The whole CDR3 sequence is CASSSQGRDGYTF.

This clone showed up many times. The read terminates 3 residues ahead of where the CDR3 ends, so the germline J gene completes it. The chain has TRBV28 and TRBJ2-3, with 8 nucleotides matching TRBD2. Trimming cost V 6 bases and J 2 bases; bases outside gene matches: 13. Looked up from germline, CDR1 is MDHEN and CDR2 is SYDVKM. This CDR3 comprises 17 residues. CDR3 DNA (partial): TGTGCCAGCAGCCCCCTCAGCGGGAGAGGAATCACAGATACG. Its protein product is CASSPLSGRGITDT. The entire CDR3 protein is CASSPLSGRGITDTQYF.

This clone was counted many times. The CDR3 end is not reached by the read, which stops 3 residues before it; the germline J gene fills it in. This chain uses TRBV20-1 with TRBJ1-1, with a possible D match to TRBD1 (6 bases). The CDR3 loop spans 12 amino acids. Per germline, CDR1 DFQATT and CDR2 SNEGSKA (reference sequence). Trimming cost V 6 bases and J 0 bases, with 8 bases left between them. CDR3 region: CSAGQLNTEAFF. Partial CDR3 DNA: TGCAGTGCCGGACAGTTGAACACTGAA.